This TCR beta chain is from a study of human T cells and chemical hapten exposure. TCRdb itself ran the RACE reads through MiXCR, one entry per CDR3 protein. The sample gives 270,000 or so distinct CDR3 sequences, over 7.5% of which show up once; 1.2% is in the top ten. The CDR3 runs 13 residues. Trimming removed 5 bases from V and 1 base from J, with 9 bases in between. Per germline, CDR1 SGHRS and CDR2 YFSETQ. Time point meaning: pre-sensitization, week 0. Treatment of the sample: therapeutic diphenylcyclopropenone sensitization with weekly scalp DPC. This TCR was sampled from a man aged 18-30 years with alopecia areata. Some clones in this sample may be carry-over from other donors' samples. This chain joins TRBV5-1 and TRBJ2-5; perhaps TRBD1 as D (5 bases). The source material was whole blood, sampled in connection with sensitization to the hapten diphenylcyclopropenone (DPC). DNA of the CDR3: TGCGCCAGCAGGGAGACAGTCCAAGAGACCCAGTACTTC. It is translated as CASRETVQETQYF.